Listed here are 15 T cell receptor beta chains from one sample, sequenced in a study of CD4 T cell repertoires in COVID-19. These memory T cells were uncultured and sequenced directly after ex vivo isolation. Generated by immunoSEQ multiplex PCR, the TCRdb table keeps only in-frame clones and is missing some. The sample consists of 7,500 to 8,500 clones, around four fifths of them appearing once. Sequencing was performed on effector memory CD4+ T cells from blood, taken before the COVID-19 pandemic. These receptor sequences come from a human donor who had COVID-19.

The rearrangement links TRBV5-4 to TRBJ2-2; maybe TRBD2 (5 bases). Trimming removed 3 bases at V and 7 bases at J, with 13 bases between. Germline V gives CDR1 SGHNT, CDR2 YYREEE (reference sequence). The CDR3 has 14 amino acids. This CDR3 reads CASSSFSEGGELFF. CDR3 coding DNA: TGTGCCAGCAGCTCATTTAGCGAGGGCGGGGAGCTGTTTTTT.

CDR3 in DNA: TGTGCCAGCAGCTTAACAAAGGGGAACGAGCAGTACTTC. This sequence encodes CASSLTKGNEQYF. The rearrangement uses TRBV7-9 and TRBJ2-7; the D gene is possibly TRBD1 (5 bases). Germline-derived CDR1 and CDR2 are SEHNR and FQNEAQ (reference sequence). This CDR3 has 13 residues. Between the trimmed V and J ends, which lost 2 bases and 5 bases, there was a span of 10 bases. Variable domain in full (rest from reference TRBV7-9 and TRBJ2-7): DTGVSQNPRHKITKRGQNVTFRCDPISEHNRLYWYRQTLGQGPEFLTYFQNEAQLEKSRLLSDRFSAERPKGSFSTLEIQRTEQGDSAMYLCASSLTKGNEQYFGPGTRLTVT.

V usage is TRBV18 and J usage is TRBJ2-3, with TRBD1 matching 11 bases. CDR3 length: 16 residues. Germline lookup yields CDR1 KGHSH and CDR2 LQKENI. The J segment lost 2 bases and the V segment lost 3 bases, leaving 4 bases of the junction unmatched. The CDR3 protein is CASSPRTGGITDTQYF. Written as DNA, the CDR3 is TGTGCCAGCTCACCTCGGACAGGGGGCATCACAGATACGCAGTATTTT.

This sequence joins TRBV5-4 and TRBJ1-6; D is possibly TRBD1 (5 bases). The CDR3 length is 15 residues. V was clipped by 1 base and J by 3 bases, with 8 bases between them. Germline loops: CDR1 SGHNT, CDR2 YYREEE (reference sequence). CDR3 amino acids: CASSLKGIYNSPLHF. DNA for the CDR3: TGTGCCAGCAGCTTGAAGGGGATCTATAATTCACCCCTCCACTTT.

V is TRBV9 and J is TRBJ1-3; 8 bases are shared with TRBD1. Per germline, CDR1 SGDLS and CDR2 YYNGEE. V shed 2 bases and J 3 bases; nucleotides not matched to a gene: 4. The CDR3 loop spans 15 amino acids. CDR3 sequence: CASSVGQGGGNTIYF. The CDR3 nucleotides read TGTGCCAGCAGCGTTGGACAGGGAGGTGGAAACACCATATATTTT.

In its sample, this clone was seen a few times. This chain links TRBV2 with TRBJ1-5; D unclear. The CDR3 contains 15 residues. Trimming pared 6 bases from V and 0 bases from J, leaving 12 bases between. CDR1 SNHLY and CDR2 FYNNEI come from the germline V gene. CDR3 sequence reads: CASREVDYSNQPQHF. The CDR3 DNA reads TGTGCCAGCAGGGAGGTAGACTATAGCAATCAGCCCCAGCATTTT.

This clone was counted only a few times. The chain joins TRBV29-1 to TRBJ1-1, with TRBD1 as a possible D gene (6 bases). Trimming pared 6 bases from V and 2 bases from J, leaving 13 bases between. The CDR3 loop spans 13 amino acids. CDR1 is SQVTM and CDR2 is ANQGSEA in the germline V gene. The CDR3: CSVAGTPNTEAFF. DNA for the CDR3: TGCAGCGTGGCCGGGACACCCAACACTGAAGCTTTCTTT.

The chain employs TRBV29-1 and TRBJ1-5, with 8 bases fitting TRBD1. V gave up 3 bases and J gave up 4 bases; unmatched junction bases: 14. The germline CDR1 and CDR2 sequences are SQVTM and ANQGSEA. The CDR3 length is 17 residues. CDR3 sequence reads: CSVDYATGTGGNQPQHF. CDR3 in DNA: TGCAGCGTTGACTACGCTACCGGGACAGGAGGAAATCAGCCCCAGCATTTT.

This CDR3 is CASSLGGGDMIRETQYF. The CDR3 DNA is TGTGCCAGCAGCTTAGGAGGGGGTGACATGATTCGGGAGACCCAGTACTTC. V and J are TRBV7-7 and TRBJ2-5; D is possibly TRBD1 (6 bases). Per the germline V gene, CDR1 is SSHAT and CDR2 is FNYEAQ (reference sequence). Trimming removed 1 base at V and 5 bases at J, with 20 bases between. The CDR3 covers 17 residues.

This rearrangement joins TRBV2 to TRBJ2-6; D is uncertain. There are 17 residues in the CDR3. Germline V gives CDR1 SNHLY, CDR2 FYNNEI. Between the trimmed V and J ends, which lost 6 bases and 0 bases, there was a span of 15 bases. CDR3: CASSREAPSSGANVLTF. The DNA of the CDR3 is TGTGCCAGCAGCCGCGAGGCCCCGAGCTCTGGGGCCAACGTCCTGACTTTC.

The genes are TRBV5-1 and TRBJ1-6, with D possibly matching TRBD1 (5 bases). With 4 bases removed from V and 6 bases from J, the gap between germline ends came to 8 bases. The germline V gene encodes CDR1 SGHRS and CDR2 YFSETQ. There are 13 residues in the CDR3. The CDR3 is CASSPDSNSPLHF. CDR3 in DNA: TGCGCCAGCAGCCCTGACAGTAATTCACCCCTCCACTTT.

The chain uses TRBV27 and TRBJ2-5, with 15 positions matching TRBD2. Trimming removed 2 bases from V and 5 bases from J; junction bases left unmatched: 6. Germline-derived CDR1 and CDR2 are MNHEY and SMNVEV (reference sequence). The CDR3 loop spans 17 amino acids. CDR3 sequence reads: CASSLKGTSGRRETQYF. The CDR3 DNA is TGTGCCAGCAGTTTAAAAGGGACTAGCGGGAGGCGTGAGACCCAGTACTTC.

This chain uses TRBV7-9 with TRBJ1-5; 7 nucleotides line up with TRBD1. J lost 6 bases, V lost 1 base, and 6 bases had no gene match. This CDR3 spans 15 amino acids. The germline V gene encodes CDR1 SEHNR and CDR2 FQNEAQ (reference sequence). The CDR3 DNA is TGTGCCAGCAGCTTAGTTCGACAGGGCCCTCAGCCCCAGCATTTT. Amino acids: CASSLVRQGPQPQHF. Full variable domain (missing parts from reference TRBV7-9 and TRBJ1-5): DTGVSQNPRHKITKRGQNVTFRCDPISEHNRLYWYRQTLGQGPEFLTYFQNEAQLEKSRLLSDRFSAERPKGSFSTLEIQRTEQGDSAMYLCASSLVRQGPQPQHFGDGTRLSIL.

Note on this clone: One junction end does not reproduce the germline sequence, and a read error may be involved. The rearrangement links TRBV4-1 to TRBJ2-2; 8 bases match TRBD2. CDR3 length equals 19 residues. CDR1 is MGHRA, CDR2 YSYEKL, per germline. The CDR3 loop is CASSEDMPRLAYYTGELFF. The CDR3 nucleotides are TGCGCCAGCAGCGAAGACATGCCCCGACTAGCGTACTACACCGGGGAGCTGTTTTTT.

The chain carries TRBV19 and TRBJ1-3, with 9 nucleotides matching TRBD1. Germline V gene lookup returns CDR1 LNHDA and CDR2 SQIVND (reference sequence). The length of the CDR3 is 15 residues. With 5 bases clipped from V and 7 bases from J, the junction kept 9 bases outside the gene matches. This chain's CDR3 is CASSDRDRVANTIYF. The CDR3 nucleotides read TGTGCCAGTAGTGACCGGGACAGGGTCGCGAACACCATATATTTT.